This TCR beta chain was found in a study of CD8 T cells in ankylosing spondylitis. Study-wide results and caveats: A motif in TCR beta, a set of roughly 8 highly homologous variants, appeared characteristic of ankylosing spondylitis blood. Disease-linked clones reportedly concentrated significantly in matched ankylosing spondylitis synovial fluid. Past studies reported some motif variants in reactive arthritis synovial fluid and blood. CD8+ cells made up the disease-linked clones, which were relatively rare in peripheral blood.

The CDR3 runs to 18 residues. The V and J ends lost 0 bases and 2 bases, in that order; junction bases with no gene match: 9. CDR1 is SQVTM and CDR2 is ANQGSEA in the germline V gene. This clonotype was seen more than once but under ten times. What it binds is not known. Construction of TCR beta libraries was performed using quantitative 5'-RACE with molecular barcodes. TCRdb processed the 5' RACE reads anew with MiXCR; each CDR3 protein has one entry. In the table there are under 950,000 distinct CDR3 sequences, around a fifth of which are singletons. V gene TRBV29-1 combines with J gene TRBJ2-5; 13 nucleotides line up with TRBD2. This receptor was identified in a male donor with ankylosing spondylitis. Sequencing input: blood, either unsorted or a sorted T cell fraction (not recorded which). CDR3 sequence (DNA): TGCAGCGTTGAAGAAGGGATGACTAGCGGGGGGCTACAAGAGACCCAGTACTTC. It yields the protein CSVEEGMTSGGLQETQYF.